This T cell receptor (beta chain) appears in the sequencing data of a study of cytomegalovirus exposure and HLA in healthy donors (dated by TCRdb to the late 2010s). As for the study more broadly: An earlier analysis of around 600 of the donors reported about 250 Gb of sequence data and around 110 million unique TCR beta sequences from 150 million to 200 million T cells. Alongside the repertoire data, information on donor age, sex, ethnicity and CMV serostatus was compiled. An earlier analysis of 587 of the donors applied high-throughput TCR beta sequencing to assess whether each TCR beta V gene segment acted as functional or pseudogenic. Both class I and class II loci were covered by HLA typing, at four-digit resolution. A later analysis re-examined previously published TCR beta repertoires from several hundred donors and added high-resolution HLA genotyping to investigate patterns of TCR occurrence. Around 320 gigabases of sequencing data and approximately 85 million unique TCR sequences were included in an early release covering 550 to 650 HLA-typed donors. The study profiled the T cell repertoires of hundreds of subjects by immunosequencing and related them to cytomegalovirus serostatus. Genome-wide SNP genotypes for about 65% of the roughly 670 donors were used in a later genetic analysis, which treated that subset as a discovery cohort. Roughly five DR-DQ haplotypes were handled as single units for association and clustering because linkage in the cohort was strong. Typing coverage differed by locus: A, B, C, DRB1 and DQB1 were typed in roughly 620-630 donors, DQA1 in around 500, DPA1 in around 600, and DPB1 in roughly 470. To predict cytomegalovirus infection status, the study brought together high-throughput TCR immunosequencing, statistical association of individual TCRs with disease status, and machine learning. Every repertoire in the discovery cohort had been generated on one and the same sequencing platform. Of the roughly 390 genotyped donors, roughly 85% fell in the genetic ancestry cluster associated with self-reported Caucasian donors. Rather than drawing on any new phenotypic data, the later analysis identified candidate immune exposures from TCR beta sequences and the way those sequences occurred across donors. Along with the approximately 600-subject first cohort, a separate validation cohort of around 120 different subjects was used. The study was designed to test whether signatures of past pathogen exposure could be identified by cataloging public T cell receptors. Across 398 genotyped donors of the cohort, an average of about 200,000 unique TCR beta nucleotide sequences per donor were sequenced, and approximately 17% of those sequences were non-productive.

Reading from cysteine to phenylalanine, the CDR3 counts 14 amino acids. Of all the DNA, just the CDR3 is kept, 42 bases in frame from base 1. V gives up 6 bases and J gives up 3 bases, and the segment between their germline ends measures 13 bases. Via the germline V gene, CDR1 is MNHEY and CDR2 SVGAGI. What the work shows at the level of the full study, not this receptor alone: Three of the identified cytomegalovirus-associated TCR beta chains were confirmed in vitro to be specific for cytomegalovirus antigens. In a later analysis, most CMV-associated TCR beta chains were found to appear HLA-restricted, with HLA associations seemingly driven largely by CMV exposure. Because counts were too low, 15 to 20 rarely observed V segments, including chromosome 9 orphons, were excluded from the earlier analysis of roughly 580 of the donors. The 87-base-pair reads could not distinguish some IMGT-functional V segments, including TRBV6-2 and TRBV6-3, so those segments were excluded. A later genetic analysis associated a missense DCLRE1C variant with V-gene and J-gene trimming of TCR beta chains, and an independent cohort replicated the association. The only immune exposure information available for the cohort was CMV serostatus. A later analysis found that TCR association rates varied across HLA loci, with DRB1 alleles showing the most associated TCRs and HLA-C alleles the fewest. In a later genetic analysis, fewer N-insertions in productive TCRs were reported among donors in an Asian-associated ancestry cluster than the roughly 640-donor mean. The authors suggested that the approach could potentially be generalized to other disease states and immunological phenotypes. Linkage disequilibrium might explain the correlated functional status among segregating V segments, but an unknown experimental factor could not be ruled out. In the study, roughly 160 TCR beta chains were listed as associated with cytomegalovirus. A group of highly shared sequence variants was considered likely to be a technical artifact of the sequencing pipeline. This cohort had only TCR beta chains sequenced, and the lack of alpha or paired-chain data limited which features could be detected. Across donors, most TCR sequences were observed very rarely, whereas some public TCRs were present in many individuals. In an earlier analysis of some 500 of the donors, most TCR beta V segments were observed in productive rearrangements about 90% or about 30% of the time, broadly matching IMGT annotations. Presence/absence analyses assumed roughly uniform sequencing depth across donors, an assumption that may not hold. Assigning TCR associations to individual alleles was difficult when HLA alleles, especially DR and DQ, strongly co-occurred. According to a later analysis, parvovirus B19, influenza, CMV and Epstein-Barr virus appeared linked to several top co-occurrence clusters. A further reported finding was that TCR beta sequences accurately predicted the HLA-A and HLA-B alleles for most subjects in the first cohort. In a later analysis, 16,951 TCR beta sequences were associated with specific HLA alleles at a false discovery rate of 0.05. Cytomegalovirus status was reported to be diagnosed by the classifier with high specificity and sensitivity in both the original and validation cohorts. Because some donors lacked HLA typing at each locus, the association tests relied only on the typed subset. In a later analysis, HLA-associated TCR beta chains showed more clonal expansion and lower generation probabilities than non-associated chains that were equally common.

The method behind the library was the immunoSEQ multiplex PCR assay. For the multiplex PCR, a mixture combining 60 forward primers for TCR Vbeta segments and 13 reverse primers for TCR Jbeta segments was used. A multiplex PCR assay on genomic DNA amplified the CDR3 region of rearranged TCR beta genes. Amplified TCR beta libraries were sequenced as 87-base-pair reads on the Illumina HiSeq System. Turning to the authors' computational methods: In a later analysis, approximately 74 million unique TCR beta chains were counted across the 500 to 700 repertoires, and roughly 11 million of these chains were shared by at least two donors. Raw reads were error-corrected and collapsed into unique sequences with a nearest-neighbor algorithm that merged closely related sequences to remove PCR and sequencing errors. CDR3 sequences were aligned to IMGT reference sequences to assign V, D and J gene segments. For a sequence to be retained, a match of at least six nucleotides to both a V gene segment and a J gene segment was required. Rearrangements were classified as productive when the CDR3 lacked stop codons and remained in frame with V and J, and all other rearrangements were classified as non-productive. CDR3 was defined according to IMGT convention as the region running from the second conserved V-encoded cysteine to the conserved J-encoded phenylalanine. Sequences without an unambiguous match to a single V gene segment were excluded from the earlier analysis of 450 to 650 of the donors. In an earlier analysis of some 590 of the donors, V segments were called functional above 56.7% productive rearrangements and were called segregating when the between-donor standard deviation exceeded 5%. To diagnose cytomegalovirus status from the catalog of TCR beta chain sequences, a statistical classification framework was built. V and J gene assignment, in a later analysis, came from comparing TCR nucleotide sequences with IMGT/GENE-DB human TR gene sequences. A later analysis assigned CDR3 sequences and most-parsimonious VDJ recombination scenarios with the TCRdist pipeline. In a later analysis, each TCR beta chain was defined by its CDR3 amino acid sequence together with its V-gene family, and reads lacking a unique V-gene family were excluded. As a way to deal with suspected cross-contamination and a sequencing artifact, a later analysis dropped under 600 nucleotide sequences that were highly shared and had low generation probability. In a later analysis, a clonal expansion index for each public chain was calculated from normalized within-repertoire ranks of inferred template counts. A later analysis computed generation probabilities with a VDJ recombination model fitted to out-of-frame rearrangements, and checked the results against IGoR. In a later analysis, TCR-TCR, TCR-HLA and TCR-CMV co-occurrence was scored with hypergeometric tests, and a repertoire-size bias correction was applied to TCR pairs. To estimate false discovery rates, a later analysis permuted the HLA or CMV assignments 20 times. In a later analysis, co-occurring TCRs were grouped using DBSCAN, with TCRdist sequence similarity added in when clustering inside HLA-allele-positive subsets. For co-occurrence clustering, repertoires with fewer than 30,000 or more than 120,000 public chains were excluded, along with five repertoires with anomalous nucleotide sharing. TCRdb carries this immuneACCESS record with in-frame sequences only. Its versions omit some clonotypes, under half of them owing to an unresolved V gene in the studies checked, with the rest unexplained. From that table come the V and J calls and clone size; the DNA was used to work out D and trimming. A total of about 210,000 clones appear in this sample, approximately 86% of them only once. The top ten constitute approximately 1.1% of the sample.

Concerning this clone: Its antigen specificity is not known. No base quality values were provided; no much bigger clone lies one nucleotide off.

In total, approximately 610 healthy bone marrow donors made up the cohort. Cohort members were all nominally healthy when sampled, although unrecorded immune exposures were likely present. The donor was CMV seronegative and belonged to the group of more than 300 seronegative cohort members. A peripheral blood sample was provided by each donor, and peripheral blood mononuclear cells were used for TCR beta sequencing. The Qiagen DNeasy Blood Extraction Kit was used to extract genomic DNA from the blood cell samples. This sequence originates from a boy younger than 10 in good health and CMV-seronegative. Sequenced: PBMCs. Recombination linked TRBV6-5 to TRBJ2-3; TRBD2 is a possible D gene, resting on 6 matching bases. The DNA sequence is as follows: TGTGCCAGCAGCAGGCGGGGCAAGACAGATACGCAGTATTTT. Translated, it gives CASSRRGKTDTQYF.